The entry that follows covers one T cell receptor beta chain sequence. Its matching antigen is unknown. The sample comes from a study of shared clonotypes between healthy human individuals. Study overall: The study used three CD4 naive, three CD4 memory, two CD8 naive and one CD8 memory plate per donor. Whole-study results and caveats: Clonotype sharing across donors was expected to vary with sequencing depth. Naive CD4 clonotypes were shared across several donors at roughly 5%.

Running of the assay took place at deep level. The protocol was immunoSEQ multiplex PCR, while the TCRdb copy is restricted to in-frame clones and leaves out a portion. The sample includes about 1 million clones, about 74% of them seen just once. CDR3 length: 15 residues. Germline-derived CDR1 and CDR2 are SGHTA and FQGNSA. Losses at the gene ends were 5 bases for V and 1 base for J; bases not matched to a gene: 6. Sequences were obtained from memory CD4+ T cells sorted from blood. The sample's subset: CD45RA-negative fraction. The rearrangement links TRBV7-2 to TRBJ2-7; TRBD2 matches at 9 bases. The source is a man aged 18 to 35 in good health. The CDR3 reads CASSPTSGLSYEQYF. The CDR3 nucleotides are TGTGCCAGCAGCCCGACTAGCGGACTTTCCTACGAGCAGTACTTC.